These 22 T cell receptor beta chains came from one sample sequenced in a study of beta chain features in type 1 diabetes. Every bit of the isolated RNA underwent reverse transcription, so sequencing read expressed TCRB transcripts. The data were produced by immunoSEQ multiplex PCR, yet TCRdb's version contains in-frame clones alone and is incomplete. The sample contains 620,000 or so clones, about a sixth of which appear only once. Material for sequencing was naive CD4+ T cells from blood. These receptors originate from a man aged 18 to 35 in good health.

The chain combines TRBV7-2 with TRBJ1-1; D is unresolved. The V and J ends lost 5 bases and 4 bases respectively, with 14 bases between them. The CDR3 totals 14 residues. Germline loops: CDR1 SGHTA, CDR2 FQGNSA. CDR3 amino acids: CASSLDGGVTEAFF. The CDR3 DNA sequence: TGTGCCAGCAGCCTGGACGGTGGGGTCACTGAAGCTTTCTTT.

V usage is TRBV7-9 and J usage is TRBJ1-2, with TRBD1 identical over 8 bases. CDR1 and CDR2 from the germline V gene are SEHNR and FQNEAQ (reference sequence). This CDR3 is 15 amino acids long. With V trimmed by 7 bases and J by 7 bases, 14 bases remained unmatched. The CDR3 nucleotides are TGTGCCAGCACCTCCACCCAGGGGGCGCGGGTTGGCTACACCTTC. This translates into CASTSTQGARVGYTF.

This clone showed up just a few times. V usage is TRBV9 and J usage is TRBJ2-7, with 7 positions matching TRBD1. Germline V gives CDR1 SGDLS, CDR2 YYNGEE. The CDR3 spans 15 residues. After removal of 1 base from V and 3 bases from J, the junction contained 7 bases not matched to a gene. This chain's CDR3 is CASSVQGGVFYEQYF. In DNA form, the CDR3 reads TGTGCCAGCAGCGTACAAGGGGGCGTTTTCTACGAGCAGTACTTC.

This clone was seen more than once but under ten times. The gene calls are TRBV28 and TRBJ1-2; no clear D gene. The germline gives CDR1 MDHEN, CDR2 SYDVKM. The CDR3 length is 13 residues. Between the trimmed V and J ends, which lost 3 bases and 5 bases, there was a span of 10 bases. The CDR3 DNA follows: TGTGCCAGCAGTTTGGGCGGCGGGTATGGCTACACCTTC. Protein: CASSLGGGYGYTF.

This chain joins TRBV7-3 and TRBJ2-3; perhaps TRBD1 as D (6 bases). The CDR3 contains 14 residues. V was trimmed by 5 bases and J by 5 bases, leaving 14 bases between them. Germline-derived CDR1 and CDR2 are SGHTA and FQGTGA. CDR3 nucleotides: TGTGCCAGCAGCGCTACAGGGTGGAGAGATACGCAGTATTTT. This gives the protein CASSATGWRDTQYF.

The chain links TRBV6-6 to TRBJ2-1; possible D gene TRBD1, 6 bases. The V gene lost 6 bases and the J gene lost 3 bases, with 9 bases spanning the gap. Germline CDR1 MNHNY, CDR2 SVGAGI (reference sequence). This CDR3 is 13 amino acids long. CDR3 region: CASRYRDYNEQFF. CDR3 coding DNA: TGTGCCAGCAGATACAGGGACTACAATGAGCAGTTCTTC.

This sequence joins TRBV18 and TRBJ2-2, with 8 bases that match TRBD1. From germline, CDR1 is KGHSH and CDR2 LQKENI. The CDR3 length is 16 residues. With 6 bases clipped from V and 5 bases from J, the junction kept 11 bases outside the gene matches. This chain's CDR3 is CASSRQGAVRTGELFF. The CDR3 DNA is TGTGCCAGCTCTCGTCAGGGGGCTGTGAGAACCGGGGAGCTGTTTTTT.

This clone appeared a few times. The CDR3 DNA follows: TGTGCCAGCCAATGGGGCGGGAGCTCCTACGAGCAGTACTTC. As protein: CASQWGGSSYEQYF. This chain uses TRBV28 with TRBJ2-7; 7 bases are a match to TRBD2. Losses at the gene ends were 8 bases for V and 0 bases for J; bases not matched to a gene: 7. The CDR3 runs 14 residues. The germline CDR1 and CDR2 sequences are MDHEN and SYDVKM. The full variable domain, rest sourced from reference TRBV28 and TRBJ2-7, is DVKVTQSSRYLVKRTGEKVFLECVQDMDHENMFWYRQDPGLGLRLIYFSYDVKMKEKGDIPEGYSVSREKKERFSLILESASTNQTSMYLCASQWGGSSYEQYFGPGTRLTVT.

This clone was seen only a few times. The genes are TRBV19 and TRBJ1-2, with D perhaps TRBD1 (6 bases). The CDR3 spans 13 residues. From germline, CDR1 is LNHDA and CDR2 SQIVND (reference sequence). V lost 7 bases and J 4 bases, leaving 13 bases between the germline ends. The DNA for the CDR3 is TGTGCCAGTACCAACAGGGTTGGCTATGGCTACACCTTC. Its protein product is CASTNRVGYGYTF. The variable domain in full, with the rest retrieved from reference TRBV19 and TRBJ1-2, is DGGITQSPKYLFRKEGQNVTLSCEQNLNHDAMYWYRQDPGQGLRLIYYSQIVNDFQKGDIAEGYSVSREKKESFPLTVTSAQKNPTAFYLCASTNRVGYGYTFGSGTRLTVV.

The rearrangement joins TRBV9 to TRBJ1-2; D is unresolved. Germline CDR1 reads SGDLS; CDR2 reads YYNGEE. The CDR3 spans 14 residues. V shed 0 bases and J shed 2 bases, with 8 bases lying between them. CDR3 nucleotides: TGTGCCAGCAGCGTAGTCCCAGCCAACTATGGCTACACCTTC. As protein: CASSVVPANYGYTF.

The chain combines TRBV18 with TRBJ1-6; D may be TRBD1 (6 bases). Germline assignment: CDR1 KGHSH and CDR2 LQKENI. This CDR3 is built from 14 residues. Trimming removed 1 base at V and 6 bases at J, with 7 bases between. CDR3 residues: CASSPQGGNSPLHF. DNA of the CDR3: TGTGCCAGCTCACCACAGGGGGGTAATTCACCCCTCCACTTT.

This clone was seen a handful of times. This chain joins TRBV11-2 and TRBJ1-1, with D possibly TRBD1 on 5 matching bases. The CDR3 covers 16 residues. Trimming stripped 5 bases from V and 4 bases from J, with 20 bases between. Germline V lookup: CDR1 SGHAT, CDR2 FQNNGV. The CDR3 DNA sequence: TGTGCCAGCAGCCCAAAGATCGCAGGGTTCGGCACTGAAGCTTTCTTT. Protein product: CASSPKIAGFGTEAFF.

The chain uses TRBV14 and TRBJ2-7; 7 bases are a match to TRBD1. The CDR3 is made up of 15 amino acids. Looked up from germline, CDR1 is SGHDN and CDR2 is FVKESK. V lost 6 bases to trimming and J lost 4 bases; unmatched junction nucleotides: 12. The chain's CDR3 is CASSRFGTDSYEQYF. CDR3 DNA: TGTGCCAGCAGTCGATTTGGGACAGATTCTTACGAGCAGTACTTC.

The chain employs TRBV6-1 and TRBJ1-1, with D possibly matching TRBD1 (6 bases). CDR1 and CDR2 from the germline V gene are MNHNS and SASEGT. The CDR3 is 12 residues long. V was trimmed by 6 bases and J by 8 bases, leaving 13 bases between them. Written as DNA, the CDR3 is TGTGCCAGCAGCCGCAGGGGTGGGGAAGCTTTCTTT. Protein sequence: CASSRRGGEAFF.

The genes are TRBV28 and TRBJ2-5, with 8 bases matching TRBD1. This CDR3 has 14 residues. After removal of 6 bases from V and 7 bases from J, the junction contained 10 bases not matched to a gene. Germline values: CDR1 MDHEN, CDR2 SYDVKM. This CDR3 reads CASSRTGRWATQYF. The CDR3, as DNA: TGTGCCAGCAGCCGGACAGGGCGGTGGGCGACCCAGTACTTC.

This clone came up a few times. The genes are TRBV6-1 and TRBJ2-2; 9 bases agree with TRBD2. CDR3 length equals 16 residues. V shed 3 bases, J shed 7 bases, and the junction held 9 bases outside the gene matches. Germline V CDR1 and CDR2: MNHNS, SASEGT. CDR3 in amino acids: CASSDNSGRIGGELFF. CDR3 bases: TGTGCCAGCAGTGATAATAGCGGGAGAATCGGCGGGGAGCTGTTTTTT.

V is TRBV6-5 and J is TRBJ1-1; D unresolved. The V gene's germline CDR1 is MNHEY and CDR2 SVGAGI. With 4 bases removed from V and 2 bases from J, the gap between germline ends came to 17 bases. The CDR3 sequence is 16 residues long. As DNA, the CDR3 is TGTGCCAGCAGTTTCCGACTCTTCTCCCCCAACACTGAAGCTTTCTTT. It translates to CASSFRLFSPNTEAFF.

This clone has a handful of counts. The chain links TRBV9 to TRBJ2-1; D tentatively reads TRBD1 or TRBD2 (5 bases each). Trimming removed 0 bases from V and 9 bases from J, with 16 bases in between. The CDR3 sequence is 15 residues long. CDR1 and CDR2 from the germline V gene are SGDLS and YYNGEE. CDR3 in amino acids: CASSVATGPPGEQFF. For the CDR3, the DNA is TGTGCCAGCAGCGTAGCTACGGGACCCCCAGGTGAGCAGTTCTTC.

The chain links TRBV7-2 to TRBJ2-3; 7 positions match TRBD1. Germline V gene sequence: CDR1 SGHTA, CDR2 FQGNSA. The CDR3 loop spans 15 amino acids. V lost 5 bases, J lost 1 base, and 6 bases stayed unmatched. The CDR3 spells CASSRGGAGTDTQYF. The CDR3 DNA reads as TGTGCCAGCAGCCGAGGGGGCGCGGGCACAGATACGCAGTATTTT.

The V gene is TRBV9, the J gene TRBJ2-3; 9 bases align to TRBD1. With 4 bases clipped from V and 2 bases from J, the junction kept 5 bases outside the gene matches. Per the germline V gene, CDR1 is SGDLS and CDR2 is YYNGEE. This CDR3 has 15 amino acids. The CDR3 reads CASSWDRAPTDTQYF. The CDR3 DNA follows: TGTGCCAGCAGCTGGGACAGGGCCCCCACAGATACGCAGTATTTT. Full variable domain (rest looked up from reference TRBV9 and TRBJ2-3): DSGVTQTPKHLITATGQRVTLRCSPRSGDLSVYWYQQSLDQGLQFLIQYYNGEERAKGNILERFSAQQFPDLHSELNLSSLELGDSALYFCASSWDRAPTDTQYFGPGTRLTVL.

CDR3 in amino acids: CASSEPLAGVGDTQYF. CDR3 nucleotides: TGTGCCAGCAGTGAACCGCTAGCGGGAGTTGGAGATACGCAGTATTTT. The rearrangement links TRBV25-1 to TRBJ2-3, with 10 bases identical to TRBD2. Losses at the gene ends were 2 bases for V and 5 bases for J; bases not matched to a gene: 7. The germline V gene has CDR1 MGHDK and CDR2 SYGVNS. CDR3 length: 16 residues.

CDR3 nucleotides: TGTGCCAGCAGTTTAGGGGAGCCCCCCTATGGCTACACCTTC. As protein: CASSLGEPPYGYTF. The J gene is TRBJ1-2, the V gene TRBV27; D unresolved. The CDR3 consists of 14 residues. Trimming removed 2 bases at V and 4 bases at J, with 11 bases between. The germline V gene encodes CDR1 MNHEY and CDR2 SMNVEV (reference sequence).